This paragraph reports one T cell receptor beta chain. Its antigen remains unidentified. The data were obtained in a study of graft-versus-host responses after intestinal transplantation. Study as a whole: Transplantation in recipients was multivisceral, liver-intestinal, or isolated intestinal.

Trimming pared 2 bases from V and 1 base from J, leaving 14 bases between. This CDR3 has 17 residues. Per germline, CDR1 LGHNA and CDR2 YNFKEQ. Measured with immunoSEQ multiplex PCR; TCRdb has only the in-frame clones, and not every one. Counted here are 75,000 to 100,000 clones, 90% to 95% occurring once; the ten biggest clones make up 0.45% to 0.6%. Findings and limits, study-wide: GvH clones occurred in recipient marrow; some first appeared in ileum or blood. Patients who carried graft-donor T cell macrochimerism also had high graft-versus-host to host-versus-graft clonal ratios in their allografts.

The sequence was obtained from a human donor who received an intestinal transplant. The specimen comprised unstimulated CD8+ T cells sorted from spleen or lymph node cells, sampled before intestinal transplant. The rearrangement uses TRBV4-2 and TRBJ2-2; D gene uncertain. CDR3 sequence (DNA): TGTGCCAGCAGCCAAACCCTCCTTGAACTGAACACCGGGGAGCTGTTTTTT. Protein sequence: CASSQTLLELNTGELFF.